This T cell receptor (beta chain) was sequenced for a study of naive and memory T cell subsets. Points from the study as a whole: In CD4 and CD8 cells, diversity dropped from naive through EMRA. Especially in CD8 cells, naive repertoires contained a few larger clonotypes, possibly CD45RA-re-expressing memory cells. TCR abundance followed a power law differing between naive and memory subsets. Activation and differentiation may alter RNA-based TCR counts.

Both TRBC1 and TRBC2 were covered by a beta constant-region primer of two equimolar oligonucleotides. The ligated cDNA underwent four PCR rounds using SP2 and nested alpha and beta constant-region primers. TCRdb recomputed calls from the UMI-ligation and nested PCR reads with MiXCR, one row per CDR3 protein. Of 90,000 to 120,000 distinct CDR3 sequences listed, roughly 14% are singletons. Trimming removed 6 bases at V and 5 bases at J, with 11 bases between. The CDR3 loop spans 13 amino acids. Overnight CMV lysate stimulation of fresh PBMCs defined donor CMV status by CD4+ IFNgamma. About this clonotype itself: Its antigen is currently unknown.

Input material: naive CD8+ T cells from blood. The TCR sequence derives from a human donor in good health. This chain uses TRBV12-3 or TRBV12-4 with TRBJ1-5, with D possibly being TRBD1 (5 bases). The DNA for the CDR3 is TGTGCCAGCAGCGGGGGGGGGGATCAGCCCCAGCATTTT. Encoded protein: CASSGGGDQPQHF.